This is a list of T cell receptor beta chains from one sample in a study of blood T cell repertoires in COVID-19. Clones were read by immunoSEQ multiplex PCR, and TCRdb kept only the in-frame ones, dropping some. The data contain roughly 200,000 clones, 85% of them singletons. Sequenced sample: PBMCs or T cells enriched from blood (not recorded which). These TCRs come from a man aged 40-49 years who had recovered from COVID-19. Both conserved end residues are part of each CDR3. The D gene is left open where the match is weak. Not all rows give a size; the values are once, few, many and, for expanded clones, a class.

V gene	D gene	CDR3 length	clone size	J gene	CDR3 DNA	CDR3 protein
TRBV6-4	TRBD2	15	-	TRBJ2-1	TGTGCCAGCAGTGAAAGCGGGAGCGCCTACAATGAGCAGTTCTTC	CASSESGSAYNEQFF
TRBV6-5	-	15	-	TRBJ2-7	TGTGCCAGCAGCCTAGGACAGGCGGGGTCCTACGAGCAGTACTTC	CASSLGQAGSYEQYF
TRBV7-9	-	13	-	TRBJ1-1	TGTGCCAGCAGCGCAGGTGTGAACACTGAAGCTTTCTTT	CASSAGVNTEAFF
TRBV6-5	TRBD1	16	-	TRBJ1-4	TGTGCCAGCAGTTATGCCAGGGGGCGGCCTAATGAAAAACTGTTTTTT	CASSYARGRPNEKLFF
TRBV15	-	15	-	TRBJ2-3	TGTGCCACCAGCAGAGATTTAACAGAACCAGATACGCAGTATTTT	CATSRDLTEPDTQYF
TRBV14	-	16	-	TRBJ1-1	TGTGCCAGCAGCCAAGATCCCCCAGCGGAAGACACTGAAGCTTTCTTT	CASSQDPPAEDTEAFF
TRBV6-5	TRBD2	15	-	TRBJ2-7	TGTGCCAGCAGTCCGGGACTAGCCAGCTCCTACGAGCAGTACTTC	CASSPGLASSYEQYF
TRBV6-1	TRBD2	16	-	TRBJ2-2	TGTGCCAGCAGTGAGACTAGCGGGAGGGGCCCCGGGGAGCTGTTTTTT	CASSETSGRGPGELFF
TRBV7-9	-	13	-	TRBJ1-2	TGTGCCAGCAGCTTATCAGGGGTGGATGGCTACACCTTC	CASSLSGVDGYTF
TRBV7-9	TRBD2	16	-	TRBJ2-1	TGTGCCAGCAGCTTAGCGTTTGCGGGAGCACACAATGAGCAGTTCTTC	CASSLAFAGAHNEQFF
TRBV19	TRBD2	15	once	TRBJ2-2	TGTGCCAGTAGTAGACTAGCGCAGAACACCGGGGAGCTGTTTTTT	CASSRLAQNTGELFF
TRBV7-2	-	14	-	TRBJ1-5	TGTGCCAGCACGCTAGGTCGGGGCAATCAGCCCCAGCATTTT	CASTLGRGNQPQHF
TRBV5-1	TRBD1	18	-	TRBJ2-1	TGCGCCAGCAGCTTTAGTCCCCTTGGGACAGGCTCCTACAATGAGCAGTTCTTC	CASSFSPLGTGSYNEQFF
TRBV7-6	-	15	-	TRBJ2-7	TGTGCCAGCAGCTTAGTTCAGTCAGGGGTTTACGAGCAGTACTTC	CASSLVQSGVYEQYF
TRBV9	TRBD1	14	-	TRBJ1-5	TGTGCCAGCAGCGTCGGACAGGGCAATCAGCCCCAGCATTTT	CASSVGQGNQPQHF
TRBV7-9	-	15	-	TRBJ1-1	TGTGCCAGCAGCTTAGCGCACAGGGTAAGAACTGAAGCTTTCTTT	CASSLAHRVRTEAFF
TRBV7-9	TRBD1	15	few	TRBJ1-2	TGTGCCAGCAGCTTAGGGACAGGGGGCGAGCATGGCTACACCTTC	CASSLGTGGEHGYTF
TRBV5-1	TRBD1	14	-	TRBJ1-5	TGCGCCAGGAGGGACAGGGGGGATGATCAGCCCCAGCATTTT	CARRDRGDDQPQHF
TRBV27	-	13	-	TRBJ1-2	TGTGCCAGCAGTCCACAGGGTTCCTATGGCTACACCTTC	CASSPQGSYGYTF
TRBV30	TRBD2	15	-	TRBJ2-7	TGTGCCTGGAGTGGGATGGGGGGGGTTTGGAACGAGCAGTACTTC	CAWSGMGGVWNEQYF
TRBV9	-	18	-	TRBJ2-1	TGTGCCAGCAGTGCACCCTCCTCCGGCCAGGGGGGCTACAATGAGCAGTTCTTC	CASSAPSSGQGGYNEQFF
TRBV6-5	-	14	-	TRBJ2-6	TGTGCCAGCAGCGACAGGACCCAGGCCAACGTCCTGACTTTC	CASSDRTQANVLTF
TRBV7-9	-	13	-	TRBJ1-3	TGTGCCAGCAGTTCGAGCTCTGGAAACACCATATATTTT	CASSSSSGNTIYF
TRBV7-2	TRBD2	15	-	TRBJ2-5	TGTGCCAGCAGCTTTTCGACTAGCGGGATGGAGACCCAGTACTTC	CASSFSTSGMETQYF
TRBV13	TRBD2	14	-	TRBJ2-1	TGTGCCAGCAGCTTGCGAGGCGGGGAGGGTGAGCAGTTCTTC	CASSLRGGEGEQFF
TRBV19	-	14	-	TRBJ1-2	TGTGCCAGTAGTATAGGTGGGCAGAACTATGGCTACACCTTC	CASSIGGQNYGYTF
TRBV19	-	11	few	TRBJ1-4	TGTGCCAGTAGCCTAGGGGGAAAACTGTTTTTT	CASSLGGKLFF
TRBV27	-	14	-	TRBJ2-3	TGTGCCAGCAGTTCCCAGGCCGACACAGATACGCAGTATTTT	CASSSQADTDTQYF
TRBV27	-	12	-	TRBJ1-1	TGTGCCAGCAGTTCCGTTAACACTGAAGCTTTCTTT	CASSSVNTEAFF
TRBV4-2	-	14	few	TRBJ1-1	TGTGCCAGCAGCCAAGATAGGGAGTACACTGAAGCTTTCTTT	CASSQDREYTEAFF
TRBV5-8	-	13	-	TRBJ1-1	TGTGCCAGCAGCTTGACATTGAACACTGAAGCTTTCTTT	CASSLTLNTEAFF
TRBV5-4	TRBD2	14	-	TRBJ2-5	TGTGCCAGCAGCTTGACTAGCGGGAAAGAGACCCAGTACTTC	CASSLTSGKETQYF
TRBV4-2	TRBD1	15	-	TRBJ2-7	TGTGCCAGCAGCCTCTCGACAGGGGTAGGCGGCGAGCAGTACTTC	CASSLSTGVGGEQYF
TRBV11-2	-	14	-	TRBJ1-2	TGTGCCAGCAGCTTAGCTTTAGGAGTCAAGGGCTACACCTTC	CASSLALGVKGYTF
TRBV7-2	TRBD2	14	-	TRBJ2-7	TGTGCCAGCAGCCGGACTAGCGGATCCTACGAGCAGTACTTC	CASSRTSGSYEQYF
TRBV4-1	-	12	-	TRBJ2-2	TGCGCCAGCAGCCATCCGACCGGGGAGCTGTTTTTT	CASSHPTGELFF
TRBV7-2	-	13	few	TRBJ1-1	TGTGCCAGCAGCTCGGGGGGGAACACTGAAGCTTTCTTT	CASSSGGNTEAFF
TRBV28	TRBD1	15	-	TRBJ2-7	TGTGCCAGCAGGTCTAAAACAGGGGGATGGTACGAGCAGTACTTC	CASRSKTGGWYEQYF
TRBV7-9	TRBD1	15	-	TRBJ2-5	TGTGCCAGCAGCTCCGACAGGGGGATAGATGGGACCCAGTACTTC	CASSSDRGIDGTQYF
TRBV7-2	TRBD1	16	-	TRBJ1-6	TGTGCCAGCAGCTTAGATGGACAGGTGACTAATTCACCCCTCCACTTT	CASSLDGQVTNSPLHF
TRBV9	-	15	-	TRBJ2-1	TGTGCCAGCAGCCTCGAAACGAGCTCCTACAATGAGCAGTTCTTC	CASSLETSSYNEQFF
TRBV9	TRBD2	15	-	TRBJ2-5	TGTGCCAGCAGCCTGGGGGGGAGGGCCCCGGAGACCCAGTACTTC	CASSLGGRAPETQYF
TRBV18	TRBD1	15	-	TRBJ2-7	TGTGCCAGCTCACCACTGACAGGGGGCTCGAGCGAGCAGTACTTC	CASSPLTGGSSEQYF
TRBV6-2/TRBV6-3	-	15	-	TRBJ1-5	TGTGCCAGCAGTTACGAAGGGGTTTTCAATCAGCCCCAGCATTTT	CASSYEGVFNQPQHF
TRBV7-9	-	14	-	TRBJ1-1	TGTGCCAGCAGCCCAGGCTCGGTGAACACTGAAGCTTTCTTT	CASSPGSVNTEAFF
TRBV27	-	15	-	TRBJ1-5	TGTGCCAGCAGTCCCACAGCGTGGAGCGGTCAGCCCCAGCATTTT	CASSPTAWSGQPQHF
TRBV20-1	-	11	many	TRBJ2-7	TGCAGTGCTAGGGACAACTACGAGCAGTACTTC	CSARDNYEQYF
TRBV5-1	-	15	once	TRBJ2-2	TGCGCCAGCAGCTTGGGCAGGGGGAACACCGGGGAGCTGTTTTTT	CASSLGRGNTGELFF
TRBV11-2	TRBD2	17	-	TRBJ2-1	TGTGCCAGCAGCTTGTGGACTAGCGGGAGCTCCTACAATGAGCAGTTCTTC	CASSLWTSGSSYNEQFF
TRBV7-2	TRBD1	16	-	TRBJ2-5	TGTGCCAGCAGCTCCCAAGGGGGACAGTCAAGAATGACCCAGTACTTC	CASSSQGGQSRMTQYF
TRBV7-8	-	12	-	TRBJ2-7	TGTGCCAGCAGCCCCCCAGGCCCGGAGCAGTACTTC	CASSPPGPEQYF
TRBV5-1	-	14	-	TRBJ2-6	TGCGCCAGCGGCGGCATCTCTGGGGCCAACGTCCTGACTTTC	CASGGISGANVLTF
TRBV28	-	14	-	TRBJ1-3	TGTGCCAGCACGCTGAGACAGCCTGGAAACACCATATATTTT	CASTLRQPGNTIYF
TRBV28	-	14	-	TRBJ1-2	TGTGCCAGCGTCCCGGGAGGTGCTAACTATGGCTACACCTTC	CASVPGGANYGYTF
TRBV6-5	-	13	-	TRBJ1-1	TGTGCCACGAACTCCGGGACTCCCGAAAAAGCTTTCTTT	CATNSGTPEKAFF
TRBV5-8	-	12	-	TRBJ2-7	TGTGCCAGCAGCTTGGTGGGGAGCGAGCAGTACTTC	CASSLVGSEQYF
TRBV7-6	-	15	few	TRBJ1-2	TGTGCCAGCACCATTGGACAGAGACAAAACTATGGCTACACCTTC	CASTIGQRQNYGYTF
TRBV5-1	TRBD2	12	-	TRBJ2-1	TGCGCCAGCAGTAAACGGGAGGGTGAGCAGTTCTTC	CASSKREGEQFF
TRBV5-6	TRBD1	14	-	TRBJ2-7	TGTGCCAGCAGTTATGGACAGGGGAGGTACGAGCAGTACTTC	CASSYGQGRYEQYF
TRBV2	-	12	-	TRBJ2-7	TGTGCCAGCAGTGGCGAAACCTACGAGCAGTACTTC	CASSGETYEQYF